The following is a T cell receptor (beta chain) sequence with its context. This sample is drawn from a study of graft-versus-host responses after intestinal transplantation. Assay: immunoSEQ multiplex PCR; the TCRdb copy retains only in-frame clones and omits some. The table shows over 15,000 clones, with approximately 89% occurring only once. The receptor comes from a human patient who received an intestinal transplant, so some T cells may come from the graft donor. The sequencing here drew on PBMCs, taken around 230 days after intestinal transplant.

As DNA, the CDR3 is TGTGCCAGCAGCTTAGCGCTTGAGGAGAGCTACGAGCAGTACTTC. Encoded protein: CASSLALEESYEQYF. The V call is TRBV7-2, the J call TRBJ2-7, with no clear D. CDR1 SGHTA and CDR2 FQGNSA come from the germline V gene. The V end was cut by 0 bases, the J end by 3 bases, with 12 bases between. This CDR3 comprises 15 residues.